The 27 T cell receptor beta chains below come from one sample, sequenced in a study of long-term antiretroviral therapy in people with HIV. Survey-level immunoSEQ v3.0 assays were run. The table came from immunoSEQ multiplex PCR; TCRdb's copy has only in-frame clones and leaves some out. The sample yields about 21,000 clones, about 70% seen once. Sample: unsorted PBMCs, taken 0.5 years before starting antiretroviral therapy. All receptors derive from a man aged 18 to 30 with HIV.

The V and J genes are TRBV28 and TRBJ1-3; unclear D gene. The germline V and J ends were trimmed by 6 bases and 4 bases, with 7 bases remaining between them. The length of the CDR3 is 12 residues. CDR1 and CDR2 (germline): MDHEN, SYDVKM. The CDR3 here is CASRDPGNTIYF. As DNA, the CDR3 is TGTGCCAGCAGGGATCCAGGAAACACCATATATTTT.

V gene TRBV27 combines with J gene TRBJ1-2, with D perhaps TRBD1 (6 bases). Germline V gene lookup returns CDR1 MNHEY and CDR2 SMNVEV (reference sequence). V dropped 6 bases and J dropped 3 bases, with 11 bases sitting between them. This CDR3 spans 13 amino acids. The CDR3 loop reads CASRGQSYYGYTF. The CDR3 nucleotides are TGTGCCAGCAGGGGACAAAGTTACTATGGCTACACCTTC.

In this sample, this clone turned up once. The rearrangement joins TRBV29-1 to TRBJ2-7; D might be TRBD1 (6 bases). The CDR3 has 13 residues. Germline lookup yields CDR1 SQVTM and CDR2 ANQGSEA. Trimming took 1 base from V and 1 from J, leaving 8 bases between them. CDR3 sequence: CSVEAGQSYEQYF. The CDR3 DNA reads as TGCAGCGTTGAAGCCGGACAGTCCTACGAGCAGTACTTC.

This CDR3 reads CASSTASGGAYEQYF. The CDR3 bases are TGCGCCAGCAGCACCGCGTCCGGGGGCGCCTACGAGCAGTACTTC. The rearrangement uses TRBV5-1 and TRBJ2-7; D assignment may be TRBD1 or TRBD2 (6 bases each). V lost 4 bases and J 2 bases, leaving 16 bases between the germline ends. In germline, CDR1 is SGHRS, CDR2 YFSETQ. CDR3 size: 15 residues. Combining the CDR3 with reference TRBV5-1 and TRBJ2-7 gives the whole variable domain KAGVTQTPRYLIKTRGQQVTLSCSPISGHRSVSWYQQTPGQGLQFLFEYFSETQRNKGNFPGRFSGRQFSNSRSEMNVSTLELGDSALYLCASSTASGGAYEQYFGPGTRLTVT.

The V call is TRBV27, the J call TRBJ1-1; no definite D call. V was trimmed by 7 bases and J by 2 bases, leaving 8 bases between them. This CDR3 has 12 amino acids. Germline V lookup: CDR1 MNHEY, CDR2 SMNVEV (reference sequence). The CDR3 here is CASMDPNTEAFF. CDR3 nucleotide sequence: TGTGCCAGCATGGACCCTAACACTGAAGCTTTCTTT.

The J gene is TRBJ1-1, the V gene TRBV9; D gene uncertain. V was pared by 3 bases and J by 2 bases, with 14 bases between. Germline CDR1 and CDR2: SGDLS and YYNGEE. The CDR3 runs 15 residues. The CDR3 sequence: CASSAWEGSNTEAFF. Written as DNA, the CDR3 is TGTGCCAGCAGCGCTTGGGAGGGATCAAACACTGAAGCTTTCTTT.

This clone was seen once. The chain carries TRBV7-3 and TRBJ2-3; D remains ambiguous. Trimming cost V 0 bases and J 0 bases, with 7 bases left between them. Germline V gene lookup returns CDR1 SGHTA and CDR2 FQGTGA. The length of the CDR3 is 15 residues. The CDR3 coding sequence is TGTGCCAGCAGCTTAACGCATAGTAGCACAGATACGCAGTATTTT. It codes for CASSLTHSSTDTQYF.

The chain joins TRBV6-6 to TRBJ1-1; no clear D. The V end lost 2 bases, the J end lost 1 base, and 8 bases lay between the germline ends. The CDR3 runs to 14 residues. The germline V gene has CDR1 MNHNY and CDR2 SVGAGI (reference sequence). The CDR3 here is CASSYTRPNTEAFF. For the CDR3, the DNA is TGTGCCAGCAGTTACACAAGACCGAACACTGAAGCTTTCTTT.

CDR3 nucleotides: TGTGCCAGCAGCTTAGTGCCCGGGGATCCTGAAAAACTGTTTTTT. Translated, it gives CASSLVPGDPEKLFF. The chain is built from TRBV11-2 and TRBJ1-4; no firm D call. Germline CDR1 is SGHAT and CDR2 is FQNNGV. The CDR3 consists of 15 residues. V lost 1 base, J lost 7 bases, and 13 bases lay in between.

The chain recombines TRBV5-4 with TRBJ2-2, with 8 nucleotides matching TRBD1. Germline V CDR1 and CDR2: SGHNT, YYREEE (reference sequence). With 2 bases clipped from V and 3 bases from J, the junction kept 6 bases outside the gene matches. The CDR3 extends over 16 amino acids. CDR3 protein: CASSFAHRGDTGELFF. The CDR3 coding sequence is TGTGCCAGCAGCTTCGCCCACAGGGGGGACACCGGGGAGCTGTTTTTT.

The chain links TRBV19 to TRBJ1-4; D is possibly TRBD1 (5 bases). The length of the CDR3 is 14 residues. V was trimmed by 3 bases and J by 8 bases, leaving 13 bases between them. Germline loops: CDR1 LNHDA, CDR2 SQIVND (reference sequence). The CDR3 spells CASSIWGEREKLFF. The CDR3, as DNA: TGTGCCAGTAGTATTTGGGGGGAACGCGAAAAACTGTTTTTT. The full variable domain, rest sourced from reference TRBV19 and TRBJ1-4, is DGGITQSPKYLFRKEGQNVTLSCEQNLNHDAMYWYRQDPGQGLRLIYYSQIVNDFQKGDIAEGYSVSREKKESFPLTVTSAQKNPTAFYLCASSIWGEREKLFFGSGTQLSVL.

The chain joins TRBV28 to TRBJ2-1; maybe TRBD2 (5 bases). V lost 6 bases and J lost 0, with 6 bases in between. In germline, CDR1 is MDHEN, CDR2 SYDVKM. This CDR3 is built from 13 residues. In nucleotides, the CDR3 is TGTGCCAGCAGGGAGGTCTCCTACAATGAGCAGTTCTTC. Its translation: CASREVSYNEQFF.

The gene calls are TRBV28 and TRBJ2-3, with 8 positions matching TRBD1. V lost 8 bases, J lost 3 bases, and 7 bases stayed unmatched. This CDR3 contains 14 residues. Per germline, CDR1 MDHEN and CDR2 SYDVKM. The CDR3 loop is CASGGTGGTDTQYF. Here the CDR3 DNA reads TGTGCCAGCGGAGGGACAGGCGGTACAGATACGCAGTATTTT.

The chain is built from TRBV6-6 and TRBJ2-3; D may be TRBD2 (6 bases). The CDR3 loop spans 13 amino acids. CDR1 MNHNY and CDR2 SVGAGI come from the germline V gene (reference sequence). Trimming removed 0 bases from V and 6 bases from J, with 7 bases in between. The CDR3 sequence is CASSYSGGDTQYF. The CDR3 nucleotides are TGTGCCAGCAGTTACTCTGGGGGGGATACGCAGTATTTT.

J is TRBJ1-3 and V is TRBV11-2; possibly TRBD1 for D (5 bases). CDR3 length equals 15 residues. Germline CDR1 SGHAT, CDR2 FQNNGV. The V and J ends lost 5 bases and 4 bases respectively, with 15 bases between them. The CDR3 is CASSPYEQGGNTIYF. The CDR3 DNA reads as TGTGCCAGCAGCCCGTACGAGCAGGGAGGAAACACCATATATTTT.

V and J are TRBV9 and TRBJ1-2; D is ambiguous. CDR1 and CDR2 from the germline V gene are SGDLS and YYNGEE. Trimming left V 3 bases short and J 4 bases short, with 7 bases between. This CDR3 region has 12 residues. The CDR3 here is CASSDRFYGYTF. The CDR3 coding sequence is TGTGCCAGCAGCGACAGATTCTATGGCTACACCTTC.

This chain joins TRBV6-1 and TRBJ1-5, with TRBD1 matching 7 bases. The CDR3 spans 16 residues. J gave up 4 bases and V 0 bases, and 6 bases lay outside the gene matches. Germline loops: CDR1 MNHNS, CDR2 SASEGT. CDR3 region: CASSEAWTGSNQPQHF. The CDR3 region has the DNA TGTGCCAGCAGTGAAGCTTGGACAGGCTCGAATCAGCCCCAGCATTTT.

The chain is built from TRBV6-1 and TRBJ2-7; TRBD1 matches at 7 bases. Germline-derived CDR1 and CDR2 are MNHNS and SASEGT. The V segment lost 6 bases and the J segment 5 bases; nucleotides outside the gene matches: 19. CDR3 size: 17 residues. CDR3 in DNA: TGTGCCAGCAGCGAACAGGGGAAGCGGCCCCTAAGGGACGAGCAGTACTTC. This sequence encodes CASSEQGKRPLRDEQYF.

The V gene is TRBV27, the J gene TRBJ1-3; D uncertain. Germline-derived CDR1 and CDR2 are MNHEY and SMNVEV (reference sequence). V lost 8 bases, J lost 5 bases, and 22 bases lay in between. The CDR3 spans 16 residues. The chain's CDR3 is CASGPDLSETRNTIYF. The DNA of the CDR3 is TGTGCCAGCGGCCCCGATCTATCGGAAACCCGAAACACCATATATTTT.

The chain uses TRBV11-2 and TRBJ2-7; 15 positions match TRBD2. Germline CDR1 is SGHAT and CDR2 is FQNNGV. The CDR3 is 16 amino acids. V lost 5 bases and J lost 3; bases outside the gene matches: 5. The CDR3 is CASSGGLAGGNYEQYF. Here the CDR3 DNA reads TGTGCCAGCAGCGGGGGACTAGCGGGGGGTAACTACGAGCAGTACTTC.

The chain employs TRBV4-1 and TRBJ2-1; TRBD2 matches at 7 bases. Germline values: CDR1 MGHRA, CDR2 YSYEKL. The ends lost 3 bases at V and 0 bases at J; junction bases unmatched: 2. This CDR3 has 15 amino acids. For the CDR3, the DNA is TGCGCCAGCAGCCATGAGCGGGGCTCCTACAATGAGCAGTTCTTC. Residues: CASSHERGSYNEQFF.

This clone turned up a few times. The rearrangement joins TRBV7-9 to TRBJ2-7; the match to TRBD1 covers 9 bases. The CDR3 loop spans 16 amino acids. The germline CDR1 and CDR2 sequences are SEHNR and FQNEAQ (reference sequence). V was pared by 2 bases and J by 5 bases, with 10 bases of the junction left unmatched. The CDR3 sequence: CASSLTRGQGLHEQYF. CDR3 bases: TGTGCCAGCAGCTTAACCCGGGGACAGGGCTTACACGAGCAGTACTTC.

The CDR3 loop is CASSPTSGGSYNEQFF. The CDR3 DNA reads as TGTGCCAGCAGCCCGACTAGCGGGGGGTCCTACAATGAGCAGTTCTTC. This rearrangement joins TRBV5-6 to TRBJ2-1; 13 bases match TRBD2. Losses at the gene ends were 4 bases for V and 1 base for J; bases not matched to a gene: 2. The CDR3 is 16 amino acids. Germline V gives CDR1 SGHDT, CDR2 YYEEEE.

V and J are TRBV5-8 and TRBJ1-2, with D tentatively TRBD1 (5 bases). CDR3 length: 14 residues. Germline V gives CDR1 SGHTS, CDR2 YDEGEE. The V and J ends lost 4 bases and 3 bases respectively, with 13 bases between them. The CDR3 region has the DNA TGTGCCAGCAGCCTACGGGGGGTCGACTATGGCTACACCTTC. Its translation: CASSLRGVDYGYTF.

The DNA for the CDR3 is TGCGCCGGGACAGGTCCGGGGAACACTGAAGCTTTCTTT. It codes for CAGTGPGNTEAFF. The V gene is TRBV10-1, the J gene TRBJ1-1; 8 bases fit TRBD1. The V segment lost 11 bases and the J segment 1 base; nucleotides outside the gene matches: 6. This CDR3 region has 13 residues. CDR1 WNHNN and CDR2 SYGVQD come from the germline V gene (reference sequence).

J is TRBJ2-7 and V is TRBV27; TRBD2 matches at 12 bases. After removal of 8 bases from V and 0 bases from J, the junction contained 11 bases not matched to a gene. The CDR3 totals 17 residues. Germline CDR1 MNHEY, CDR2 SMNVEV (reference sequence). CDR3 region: CASVGIGLAGSSYEQYF. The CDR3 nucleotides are TGTGCCAGCGTCGGCATAGGACTAGCGGGAAGCTCCTACGAGCAGTACTTC.

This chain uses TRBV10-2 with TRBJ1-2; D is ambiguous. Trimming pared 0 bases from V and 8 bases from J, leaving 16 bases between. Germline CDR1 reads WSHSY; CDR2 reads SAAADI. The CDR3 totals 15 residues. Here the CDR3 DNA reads TGCGCCAGCAGTGAGTCGTGGGCCCCCCTAGGGGGCTACACCTTC. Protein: CASSESWAPLGGYTF.